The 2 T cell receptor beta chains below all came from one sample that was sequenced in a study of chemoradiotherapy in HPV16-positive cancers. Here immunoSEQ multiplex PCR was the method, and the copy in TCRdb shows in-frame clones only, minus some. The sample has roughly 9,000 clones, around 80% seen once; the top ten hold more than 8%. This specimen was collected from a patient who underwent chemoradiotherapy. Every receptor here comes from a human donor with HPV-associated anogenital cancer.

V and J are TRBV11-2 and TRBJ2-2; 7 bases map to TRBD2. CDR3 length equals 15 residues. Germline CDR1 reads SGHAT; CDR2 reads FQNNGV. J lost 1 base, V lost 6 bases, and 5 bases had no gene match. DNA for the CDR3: TGTGCCAGCAGTCTTGGGGGGGTGAACACCGGGGAGCTGTTTTTT. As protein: CASSLGGVNTGELFF.

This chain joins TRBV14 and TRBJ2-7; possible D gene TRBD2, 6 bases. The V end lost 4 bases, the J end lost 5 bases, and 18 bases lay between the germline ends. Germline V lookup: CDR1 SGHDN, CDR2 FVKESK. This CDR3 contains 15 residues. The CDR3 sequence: CASSPWAGNSHEQYF. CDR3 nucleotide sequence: TGTGCCAGCAGCCCATGGGCGGGAAATTCTCACGAGCAGTACTTC.